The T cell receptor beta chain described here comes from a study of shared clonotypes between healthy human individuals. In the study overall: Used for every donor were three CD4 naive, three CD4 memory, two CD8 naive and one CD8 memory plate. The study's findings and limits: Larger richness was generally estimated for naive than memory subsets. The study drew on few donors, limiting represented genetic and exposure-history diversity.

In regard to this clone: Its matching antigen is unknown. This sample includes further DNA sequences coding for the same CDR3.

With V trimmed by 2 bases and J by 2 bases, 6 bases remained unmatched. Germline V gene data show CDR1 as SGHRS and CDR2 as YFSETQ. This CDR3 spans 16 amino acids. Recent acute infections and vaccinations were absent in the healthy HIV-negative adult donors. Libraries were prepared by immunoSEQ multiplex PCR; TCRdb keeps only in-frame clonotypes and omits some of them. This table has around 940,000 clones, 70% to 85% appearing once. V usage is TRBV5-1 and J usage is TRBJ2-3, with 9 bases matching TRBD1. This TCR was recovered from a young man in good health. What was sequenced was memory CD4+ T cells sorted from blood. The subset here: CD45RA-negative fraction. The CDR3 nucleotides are TGCGCCAGCAGCTTCTCCGGGACAGGGACCACAGATACGCAGTATTTT. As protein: CASSFSGTGTTDTQYF.